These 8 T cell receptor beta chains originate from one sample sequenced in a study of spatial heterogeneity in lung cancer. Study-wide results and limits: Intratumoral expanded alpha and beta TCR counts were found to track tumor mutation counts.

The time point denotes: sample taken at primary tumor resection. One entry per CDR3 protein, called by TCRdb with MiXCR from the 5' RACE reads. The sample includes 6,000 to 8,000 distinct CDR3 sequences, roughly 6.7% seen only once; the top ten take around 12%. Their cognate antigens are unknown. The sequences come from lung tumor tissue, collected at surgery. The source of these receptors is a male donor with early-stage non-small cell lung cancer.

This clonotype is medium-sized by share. The CDR3 nucleotides are TGTGCCAGCAGCCAAGAATGGCTAGCGGCGGACAATGAGCAGTTCTTC. Amino acids: CASSQEWLAADNEQFF. The V and J genes are TRBV3-1 and TRBJ2-1; 7 positions match TRBD2. The CDR3 has 16 residues. Looked up from germline, CDR1 is LGHDT and CDR2 is YNNKEL (reference sequence). J lost 5 bases, V lost 0 bases, and 7 bases had no gene match.

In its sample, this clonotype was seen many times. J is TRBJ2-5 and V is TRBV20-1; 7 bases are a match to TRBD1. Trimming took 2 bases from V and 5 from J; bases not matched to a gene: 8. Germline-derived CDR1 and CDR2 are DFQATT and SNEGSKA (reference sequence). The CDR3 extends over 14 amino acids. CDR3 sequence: CSARPQGSGETQYF. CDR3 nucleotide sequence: TGCAGTGCTAGACCACAGGGGTCCGGGGAGACCCAGTACTTC.

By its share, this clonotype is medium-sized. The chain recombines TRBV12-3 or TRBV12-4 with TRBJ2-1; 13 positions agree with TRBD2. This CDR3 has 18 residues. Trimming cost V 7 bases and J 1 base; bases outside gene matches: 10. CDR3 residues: CASNQLAGGLSSYNEQFF. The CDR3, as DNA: TGTGCCAGCAATCAACTAGCGGGGGGGCTGTCTTCCTACAATGAGCAGTTCTTC.

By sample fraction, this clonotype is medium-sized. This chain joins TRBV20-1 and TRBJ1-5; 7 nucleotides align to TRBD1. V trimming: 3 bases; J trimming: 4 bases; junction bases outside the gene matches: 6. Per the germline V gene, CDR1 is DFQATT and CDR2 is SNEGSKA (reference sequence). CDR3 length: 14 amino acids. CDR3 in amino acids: CSASLRQGNQPQHF. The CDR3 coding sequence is TGCAGTGCTAGCCTCCGACAGGGTAATCAGCCCCAGCATTTT.

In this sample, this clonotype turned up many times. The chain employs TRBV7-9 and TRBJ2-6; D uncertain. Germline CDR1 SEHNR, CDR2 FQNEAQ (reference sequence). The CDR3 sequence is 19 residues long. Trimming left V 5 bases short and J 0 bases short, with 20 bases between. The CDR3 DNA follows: TGTGCCAGCAGCAATCGTAGGCCACGTATGGACTCTGGGGCCAACGTCCTGACTTTC. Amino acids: CASSNRRPRMDSGANVLTF.

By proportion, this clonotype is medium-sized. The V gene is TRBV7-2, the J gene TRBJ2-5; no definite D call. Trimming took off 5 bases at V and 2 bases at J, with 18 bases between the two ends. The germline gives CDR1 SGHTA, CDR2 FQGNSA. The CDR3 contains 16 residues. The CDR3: CASSPRRRHVQETQYF. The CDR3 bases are TGTGCCAGCAGCCCCCGTAGGCGACATGTACAAGAGACCCAGTACTTC.

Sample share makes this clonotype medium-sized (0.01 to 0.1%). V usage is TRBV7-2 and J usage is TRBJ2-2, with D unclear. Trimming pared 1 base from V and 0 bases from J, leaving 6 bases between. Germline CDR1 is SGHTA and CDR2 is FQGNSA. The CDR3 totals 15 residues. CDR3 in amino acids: CASSLVFSNTGELFF. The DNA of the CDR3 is TGTGCCAGCAGCTTAGTTTTCTCGAACACCGGGGAGCTGTTTTTT. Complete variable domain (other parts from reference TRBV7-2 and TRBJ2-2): GAGVSQSPSNKVTEKGKDVELRCDPISGHTALYWYRQSLGQGLEFLIYFQGNSAPDKSGLPSDRFSAERTGGSVSTLTIQRTQQEDSAVYLCASSLVFSNTGELFFGEGSRLTVL.

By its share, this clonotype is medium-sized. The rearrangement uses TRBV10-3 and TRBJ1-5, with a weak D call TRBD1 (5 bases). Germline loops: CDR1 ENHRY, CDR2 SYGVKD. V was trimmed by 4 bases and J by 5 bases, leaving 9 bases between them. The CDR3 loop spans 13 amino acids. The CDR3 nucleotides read TGTGCCATCAGTGGGCCGGGGGATCAGCCCCAGCATTTT. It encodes CAISGPGDQPQHF.